The rows below give T cell receptor beta chains drawn from one sample of a study of blood T cell repertoires in COVID-19. TCRdb's copy holds only in-frame clones and misses some; the assay was immunoSEQ multiplex PCR. The sample yields about 210,000 clones, 85% to 90% seen once. The sequencing sample was made of peripheral blood. The origin of the receptors is a man aged 18 to 29 with active or convalescent COVID-19. The CDR3 runs from the conserved cysteine through the conserved F or W. Fields, in order: J gene, V gene, D gene, clone size, CDR3 DNA, CDR3 protein. The D gene is left open where the match is weak. The listing skips clone size in some rows; elsewhere it reads once, few, many or a size class.

>TRBJ2-7|TRBV5-1|NA|NA
TGCGCCAGCAGCCCACGAGGGGGGGGCCAGTACGAGCAGTACTTC
CASSPRGGGQYEQYF
>TRBJ1-4|TRBV15|NA|once
TGTGCCACCAGCAGAGATCAGGGGATGCGTGAAAAACTGTTTTTT
CATSRDQGMREKLFF
>TRBJ1-2|TRBV7-2|NA|NA
TGTGCCAGCAGCTTAGATCCCACAGGGACCTATGGCTACACCTTC
CASSLDPTGTYGYTF
>TRBJ2-1|TRBV6-5|TRBD1|NA
TGTGCCACGGCTACCGGGACAGGGATGTACAATGAGCAGTTCTTC
CATATGTGMYNEQFF
>TRBJ2-2|TRBV30|NA|NA
TGTGCCTGGAGTGCTCCCATTGTCGCAGGGGGGATTAGCGGGGAGCTGTTTTTT
CAWSAPIVAGGISGELFF
>TRBJ1-2|TRBV19|TRBD1|few
TGTGCCAGTAGGGTTGAAGGGGGCAGAGGCTATGGCTACACCTTC
CASRVEGGRGYGYTF
>TRBJ1-6|TRBV12-1|NA|NA
TGTGCCAGCAGCTGCCGACAGGGAACTAATTCACCCCTCCACTTT
CASSCRQGTNSPLHF
>TRBJ2-3|TRBV11-2|TRBD2|NA
TGTGCCAGCAGCCGAACCAGCGGGGGGTTCACAGATACGCAGTATTTT
CASSRTSGGFTDTQYF
>TRBJ2-1|TRBV7-6|TRBD1|NA
TGTGCCAGCAGCTCTCGGTTGGACAGGGGCTATGAGCAGTTCTTC
CASSSRLDRGYEQFF
>TRBJ1-1|TRBV5-1|NA|NA
TGCGCCAGCAGCTTAGACCCCAGACAGACGAACACTGAAGCTTTCTTT
CASSLDPRQTNTEAFF
>TRBJ2-7|TRBV7-2|NA|NA
TGTGCCAGCAGCACGAACGGGTTAGGAACCTACGAGCAGTACTTC
CASSTNGLGTYEQYF
>TRBJ2-7|TRBV7-2|NA|NA
TGTGCCAGCAGCCCGAACGGACAGCCCACGCCTGAGCAGTACTTC
CASSPNGQPTPEQYF
>TRBJ1-5|TRBV7-8|NA|NA
TGTGCCAGCAGCTTAGACAGGGCTAGCAATCAGCCCCAGCATTTT
CASSLDRASNQPQHF
>TRBJ1-5|TRBV2|NA|NA
TGTGCCAGCCGGGACACTATTAGCAATCAGCCCCAGCATTTT
CASRDTISNQPQHF
>TRBJ1-5|TRBV5-8|TRBD1|NA
TGTGCCAGCAGCAAGGACAGGGGAGGCAATCAGCCCCAGCATTTT
CASSKDRGGNQPQHF
>TRBJ2-4|TRBV28|NA|NA
TGTGCCAGCAGGCCAAGAATAGGGGGAAACATTCAGTACTTC
CASRPRIGGNIQYF
>TRBJ1-1|TRBV18|TRBD1|once
TGTGCCAGCTCACCCCAACAACCGACAGGGGGGACTGAAGCTTTCTTT
CASSPQQPTGGTEAFF
>TRBJ2-1|TRBV19|TRBD2|NA
TGTGCCAGTAGTATGGGTAGCGGGAGGGCCAGATATGAGCAGTTCTTC
CASSMGSGRARYEQFF
>TRBJ2-7|TRBV10-3|NA|NA
TGTGCCATCAGTGAGGGGCGGGAAAAGGGGACCTACGAGCAGTACTTC
CAISEGREKGTYEQYF
>TRBJ1-1|TRBV6-6|NA|NA
TGTGCCAGCAGTTACTCGACTATTGGGGGCCAAGCTTTCTTT
CASSYSTIGGQAFF
>TRBJ2-1|TRBV10-3|TRBD1|NA
TGTGCCATCACCGTAGACAGGGGAGAAGAACAGTTCTTC
CAITVDRGEEQFF
>TRBJ2-3|TRBV18|TRBD1|NA
TGTGCCAGCTCACCCTCGACAGGGTCGGTCCCTATCGGGCCGCAGTATTTT
CASSPSTGSVPIGPQYF
>TRBJ2-1|TRBV5-5|NA|once
TGTGCCAGCAGCTTGCCTATCATGTTGCACAATGAGCAGTTCTTC
CASSLPIMLHNEQFF
>TRBJ2-3|TRBV19|TRBD2|NA
TGTGCCAGTGGCGAGCGGGGGGGACCCACAGATACGCAGTATTTT
CASGERGGPTDTQYF
>TRBJ2-5|TRBV12-3/TRBV12-4|NA|NA
TGTGCCAGCAGTTGGGGCATCAAAGAGACCCAGTACTTC
CASSWGIKETQYF
>TRBJ1-1|TRBV3-1/TRBV3-2|TRBD1|NA
TGTGCCAGCAGCCAAGAGTCCCTCCGGACAGGGGGAAACACTGAAGCTTTCTTT
CASSQESLRTGGNTEAFF
>TRBJ2-1|TRBV11-3|TRBD2|NA
TGTGCCAGCAGCCCCGGGACTAGCGTTGATGAGCAGTTCTTC
CASSPGTSVDEQFF
>TRBJ1-6|TRBV19|NA|NA
TGTGCCAGTAGTCTGGAGGGTATTTCACCCCTCCACTTT
CASSLEGISPLHF
>TRBJ2-5|TRBV5-4|TRBD1|NA
TGTGCCAGCAGCACCGGGACAGGACAAGAGACCCAGTACTTC
CASSTGTGQETQYF